This TCR beta chain was recorded in a study of T-cell memory formation after mild COVID-19. Study results and caveats: Whether day 37 second-wave clones are SARS-CoV-2-specific was not confirmed. Clones that contracted from day 15 to 85 were balanced CD4/CD8, while later expanders leaned CD4+.

Germline V CDR1 and CDR2: DFQATT, SNEGSKA (reference sequence). The J segment lost 1 base and the V segment lost 1 base, leaving 4 bases of the junction unmatched. The CDR3 is made up of 15 amino acids. This clonotype was seen a handful of times. Its specificity is unknown. MiXCR, run by TCRdb on the 5' RACE reads, gives a single entry per CDR3 protein. The sample holds about 470,000 distinct CDR3 sequences, approximately 23% seen once. Sequencing used PBMCs or a T cell subset sorted from them (not recorded which). This sequence joins TRBV20-1 and TRBJ1-1; 9 nucleotides align to TRBD1. This TCR was recovered from an adult woman who had mild COVID-19 (a few samples of this study predate the infection). Cell type and time point are not known. The CDR3: CSARAPGQGNTEAFF. As DNA, the CDR3 is TGCAGTGCTAGAGCCCCGGGACAGGGGAACACTGAAGCTTTCTTT.